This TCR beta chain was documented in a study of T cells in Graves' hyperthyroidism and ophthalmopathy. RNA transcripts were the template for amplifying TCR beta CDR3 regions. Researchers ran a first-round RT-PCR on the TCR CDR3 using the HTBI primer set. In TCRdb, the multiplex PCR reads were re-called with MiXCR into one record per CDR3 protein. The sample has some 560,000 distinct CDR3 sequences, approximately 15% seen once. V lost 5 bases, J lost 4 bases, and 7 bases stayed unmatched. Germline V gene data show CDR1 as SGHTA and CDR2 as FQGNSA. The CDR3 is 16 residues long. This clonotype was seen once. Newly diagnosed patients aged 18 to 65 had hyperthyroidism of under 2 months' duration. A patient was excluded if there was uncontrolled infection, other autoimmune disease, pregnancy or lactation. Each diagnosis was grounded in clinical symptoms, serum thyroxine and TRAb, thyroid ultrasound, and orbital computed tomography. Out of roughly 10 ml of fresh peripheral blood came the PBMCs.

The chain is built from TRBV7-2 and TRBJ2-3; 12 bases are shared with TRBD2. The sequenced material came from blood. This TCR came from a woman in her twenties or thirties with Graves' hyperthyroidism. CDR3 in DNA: TGTGCCAGCAGCGCTATGTGGACTAGCGGGGCAGATACGCAGTATTTT. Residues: CASSAMWTSGADTQYF.